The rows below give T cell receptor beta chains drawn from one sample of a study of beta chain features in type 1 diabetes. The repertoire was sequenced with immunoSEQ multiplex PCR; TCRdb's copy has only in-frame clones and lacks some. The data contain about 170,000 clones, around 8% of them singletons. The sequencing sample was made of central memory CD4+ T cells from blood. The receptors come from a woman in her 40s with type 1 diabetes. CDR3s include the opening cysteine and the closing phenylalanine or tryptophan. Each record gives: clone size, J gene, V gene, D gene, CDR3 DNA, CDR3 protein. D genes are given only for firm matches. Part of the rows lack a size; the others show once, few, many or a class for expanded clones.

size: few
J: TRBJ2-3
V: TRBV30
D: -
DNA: TGTGCCTGGAGCCTATGGAGGGACGGCCTCTATACGCAGTATTTT
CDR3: CAWSLWRDGLYTQYF

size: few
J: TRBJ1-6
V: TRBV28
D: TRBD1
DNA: TGTGCCAGCAGCAACCCGGGACAGCCCAATTCACCCCTCCACTTT
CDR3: CASSNPGQPNSPLHF

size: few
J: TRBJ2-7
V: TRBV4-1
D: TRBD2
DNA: TGCGCCAGCAGCCGAAGTCTAGCGGGAGACTACGAGCAGTACTTC
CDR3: CASSRSLAGDYEQYF

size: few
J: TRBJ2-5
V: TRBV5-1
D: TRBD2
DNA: TGCGCCAGCAGCTCTTTGACTAGCGAACAAGAGACCCAGTACTTC
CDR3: CASSSLTSEQETQYF

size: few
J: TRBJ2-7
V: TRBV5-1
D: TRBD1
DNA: TGCGCCAGCAGCGCGACAGGGGGGGGCTGGGAGCAGTACTTC
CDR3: CASSATGGGWEQYF

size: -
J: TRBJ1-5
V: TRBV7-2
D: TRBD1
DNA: TGTGCCAGCAGCCCCGGGACAGCAAATCAGCCCCAGCATTTT
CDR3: CASSPGTANQPQHF

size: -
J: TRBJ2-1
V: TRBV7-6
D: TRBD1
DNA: TGTGCCAGCAATTCCCTGAGCGGGCAGGGGGCGCACAATGAGCAGTTCTTC
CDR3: CASNSLSGQGAHNEQFF

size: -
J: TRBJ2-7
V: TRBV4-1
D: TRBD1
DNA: TGCGCCAGCAGCCAAGGACAGGGGGATTCCTACGAGCAGTACTTC
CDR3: CASSQGQGDSYEQYF

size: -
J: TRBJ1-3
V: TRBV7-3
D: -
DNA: TGTGCCAGCAGCTTGAGTGGAGGCGCAGGAAACACCATATATTTT
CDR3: CASSLSGGAGNTIYF

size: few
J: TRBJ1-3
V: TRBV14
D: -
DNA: TGTGCCAGCAGCCTATACCAGGGGACGACCTCTGGAAACACCATATATTTT
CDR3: CASSLYQGTTSGNTIYF

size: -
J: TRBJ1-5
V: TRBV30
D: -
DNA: TGTGCCTGGAGTGCCAGGGGAGATCAGCCCCAGCATTTT
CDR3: CAWSARGDQPQHF

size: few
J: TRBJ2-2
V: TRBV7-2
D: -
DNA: TGTGCCAGCAGCTTAGTTGGACATGGCAACACCGGGGAGCTGTTTTTT
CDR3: CASSLVGHGNTGELFF

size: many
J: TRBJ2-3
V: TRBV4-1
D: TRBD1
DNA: TGCGCCAGCAGCCAAGAAATGAGGGGGCACACAGATACGCAGTATTTT
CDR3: CASSQEMRGHTDTQYF

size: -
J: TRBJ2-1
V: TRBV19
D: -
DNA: TGTGCCAGTAGTATAGATTGGACTCCCTACAATGAGCAGTTCTTC
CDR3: CASSIDWTPYNEQFF

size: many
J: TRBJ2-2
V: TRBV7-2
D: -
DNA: TGTGCCAGCAGCTTAGACCGGGGCACCGGGGAGCTGTTTTTT
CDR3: CASSLDRGTGELFF

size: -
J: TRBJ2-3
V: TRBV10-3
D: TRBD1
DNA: TGTGCCATCGGGACAGGGGAGGAAGATACGCAGTATTTT
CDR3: CAIGTGEEDTQYF

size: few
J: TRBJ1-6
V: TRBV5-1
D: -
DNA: TGCGCCAGCAGCGACGACAGCTACAGCTCCTATAATTCACCCCTCCACTTT
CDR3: CASSDDSYSSYNSPLHF

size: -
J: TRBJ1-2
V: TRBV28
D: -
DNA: TGTGCCAGCAGTTCGGGGGGCCCGAAAAACTATGGCTACACCTTC
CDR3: CASSSGGPKNYGYTF

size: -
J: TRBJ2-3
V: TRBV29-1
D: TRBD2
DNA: TGCAGCGTTGAGGTGGGGGGGGATACGCAGTATTTT
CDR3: CSVEVGGDTQYF

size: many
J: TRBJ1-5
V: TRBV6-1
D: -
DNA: TGTGCCAGCAGTAACGGGGGAACCCAGCCCCAGCATTTT
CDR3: CASSNGGTQPQHF

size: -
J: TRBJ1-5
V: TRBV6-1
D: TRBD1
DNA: TGTGCCAGCAGTGCCCGGCCGACAGGGGCCCATCAGCCCCAGCATTTT
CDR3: CASSARPTGAHQPQHF

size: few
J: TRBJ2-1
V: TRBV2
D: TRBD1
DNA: TGTGCCAGCAGCGGGACAGGGTCCAACGGTGAGCAGTTCTTC
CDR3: CASSGTGSNGEQFF

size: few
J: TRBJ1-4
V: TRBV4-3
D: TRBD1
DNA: TGCGCCAGCAGCCAAGATTCTCAGGGGGCCGCTAATGAAAAACTGTTTTTT
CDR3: CASSQDSQGAANEKLFF

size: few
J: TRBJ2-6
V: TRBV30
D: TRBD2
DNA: TGTGCCTGGAGTGTACTAGCGGGGCCCCCCGGGGCCAACGTCCTGACTTTC
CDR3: CAWSVLAGPPGANVLTF

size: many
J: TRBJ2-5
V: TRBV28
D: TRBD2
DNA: TGTGCCAGCAGTTTAGCTAGCGGGGAGGAGACCCAGTACTTC
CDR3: CASSLASGEETQYF

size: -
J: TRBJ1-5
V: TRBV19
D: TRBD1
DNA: TGTGCCAGTAGACAACAGGGGCGGCGGGACAATCAGCCCCAGCATTTT
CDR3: CASRQQGRRDNQPQHF

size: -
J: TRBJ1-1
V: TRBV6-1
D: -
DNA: TGTGCCGCACAGGGCTTGAACACTGAAGCTTTCTTT
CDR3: CAAQGLNTEAFF

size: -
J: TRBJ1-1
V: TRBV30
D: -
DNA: TGTGCCCGTAAAGGGGGGGACACTGAAGCTTTCTTT
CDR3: CARKGGDTEAFF

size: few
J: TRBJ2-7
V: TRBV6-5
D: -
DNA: TGTGCCAGCAGCTCAGGGTCCTACGAGCAGTACTTC
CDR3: CASSSGSYEQYF

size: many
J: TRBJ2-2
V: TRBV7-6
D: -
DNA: TGTGCCAGCAGCCCCGAGGGGCGCGGGGCCGGGGAGCTGTTTTTT
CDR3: CASSPEGRGAGELFF

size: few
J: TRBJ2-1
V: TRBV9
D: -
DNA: TGTGCCAGCAGCGAGGGGTACGGTGAGCAGTTCTTC
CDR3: CASSEGYGEQFF

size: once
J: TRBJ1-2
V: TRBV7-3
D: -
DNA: TGTGCCAGCAGCTTAAGCCCTCAGGACTCCTATGGCTACACCTTC
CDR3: CASSLSPQDSYGYTF

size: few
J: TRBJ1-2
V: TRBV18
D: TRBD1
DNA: TGTGCCAGCTCACCGCGGGACAGCGATGGCTACACCTTC
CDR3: CASSPRDSDGYTF

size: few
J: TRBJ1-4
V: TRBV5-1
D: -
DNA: TGCGCCAGCAGCACTGGAGCCGACGTGGGTGAAAAACTGTTTTTT
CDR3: CASSTGADVGEKLFF

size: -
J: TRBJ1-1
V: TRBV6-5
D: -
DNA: TGTGCCAGCAGTTACTCGATACCTGGGCCCACTGAAGCTTTCTTT
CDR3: CASSYSIPGPTEAFF

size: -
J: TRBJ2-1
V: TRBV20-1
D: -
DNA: TGCAGTGCTAGAGATCTAAATGAGCAGTTCTTC
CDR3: CSARDLNEQFF

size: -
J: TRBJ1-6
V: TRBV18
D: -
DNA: TGTGCCAGCATCGAAGACACAAATTCACCCCTCCACTTT
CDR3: CASIEDTNSPLHF

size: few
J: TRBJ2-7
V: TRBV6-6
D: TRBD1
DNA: TGTGCCAGCAGTTACTCCGGGACAGAAGCTTACGAGCAGTACTTC
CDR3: CASSYSGTEAYEQYF

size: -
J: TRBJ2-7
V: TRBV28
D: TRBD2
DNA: TGTGCCAGCAGCCCCGGGGGGAGCGAGCAGTACTTC
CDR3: CASSPGGSEQYF

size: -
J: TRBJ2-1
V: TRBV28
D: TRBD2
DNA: TGTGCCAGCAGTAGTAGCGGGGACTCCTACAATGAGCAGTTCTTC
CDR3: CASSSSGDSYNEQFF

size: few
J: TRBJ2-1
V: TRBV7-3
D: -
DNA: TGTGCCAGCAGCTTAACAGAGAACAATGAGCAGTTCTTC
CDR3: CASSLTENNEQFF

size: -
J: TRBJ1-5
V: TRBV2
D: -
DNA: TGTGCCAGCAGTGAGAGTGGACAGAATCAGCCCCAGCATTTT
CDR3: CASSESGQNQPQHF

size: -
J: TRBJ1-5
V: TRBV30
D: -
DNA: TGTGCCTGGAGTTCCGGGAGCCAGGGAAATCAGCCCCAGCATTTT
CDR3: CAWSSGSQGNQPQHF

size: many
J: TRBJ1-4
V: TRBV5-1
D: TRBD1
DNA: TGCGCCAGCAGCTTGAGGGGACAGGGAAACAGTGAAAAACTGTTTTTT
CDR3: CASSLRGQGNSEKLFF

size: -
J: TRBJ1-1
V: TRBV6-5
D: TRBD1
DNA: TGTGCCAGCAGTGACTCAGGGACAGTGAACACTGAAGCTTTCTTT
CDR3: CASSDSGTVNTEAFF

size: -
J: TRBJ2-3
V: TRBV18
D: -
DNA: TGTGCCAGCTCACCACCGAATAGTCGACACACTAGCACAGATACGCAGTATTTT
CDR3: CASSPPNSRHTSTDTQYF

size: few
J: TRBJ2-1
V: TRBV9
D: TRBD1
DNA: TGTGCCAGCAGCGGGGGAGCGGACAGGGTACAGGAGCAGTTCTTC
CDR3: CASSGGADRVQEQFF

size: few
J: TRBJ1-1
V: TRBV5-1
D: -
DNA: TGCGCCAGCAGAACCGGAGCTGAAGCTTTCTTT
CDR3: CASRTGAEAFF

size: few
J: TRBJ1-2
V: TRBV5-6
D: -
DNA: TGTGCCAGCAGCTTCGAGGTTGTCCGTCGGGTCTACACCTTC
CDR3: CASSFEVVRRVYTF

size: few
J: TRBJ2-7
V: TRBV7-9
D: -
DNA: TGTGCCAGCAGCTCTGGAGGGGCAGGGAGGAGTAGGGAGCAGTACTTC
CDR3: CASSSGGAGRSREQYF

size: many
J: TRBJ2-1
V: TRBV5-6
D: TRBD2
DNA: TGTGCCAGCAGCCTGGGACTAGCGGAAGACAATGAGCAGTTCTTC
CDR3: CASSLGLAEDNEQFF

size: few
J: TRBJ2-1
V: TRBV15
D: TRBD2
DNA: TGTGCCACCAGCCCTGGGGGAGGGGTGGTGGAGCAGTTCTTC
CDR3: CATSPGGGVVEQFF

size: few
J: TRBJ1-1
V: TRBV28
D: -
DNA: TGTGCCAGCAGTTTATCCCAGGGGAGAGCTGAAGCTTTCTTT
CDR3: CASSLSQGRAEAFF

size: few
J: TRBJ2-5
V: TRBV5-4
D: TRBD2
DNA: TGTGCCAGCAGCCCCCCCGGGAGGGGGAAACAAGAGACCCAGTACTTC
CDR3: CASSPPGRGKQETQYF

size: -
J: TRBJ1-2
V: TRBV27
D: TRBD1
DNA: TGTGCCAGCAGTTTATTCGGACAGGGGACTGGCTACACCTTC
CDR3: CASSLFGQGTGYTF